Sequencing of this T cell receptor beta chain was carried out in a study of blood T cell repertoires in COVID-19. As for the study in general: Specimens from acute and convalescent COVID-19 originated in the United States, Italy and Spain. T cells, B-cell-depleted T cells, or PBMCs provided the cDNA or gDNA that served as material.

Per the study methods: Reference gene primers were amplified, and this amplification served to estimate nucleated cell counts. Assay: immunoSEQ multiplex PCR; the TCRdb copy retains only in-frame clones and omits some. That table furnishes V, J and clone size, whereas the DNA furnished D and trimming. The sample carries some 96,000 clones, 75% to 90% recorded once. CDR3 length: 19 amino acids. CDR1 and CDR2 (germline): MGHRA, YSYEKL. The V end lost 4 bases, the J end lost 4 bases, and 26 bases lay between the germline ends. The sample comprised peripheral blood. J is TRBJ1-3 and V is TRBV4-1; perhaps TRBD1 as D (6 bases). The origin of this receptor is a human donor in a cohort sampled during active COVID-19. CDR3 amino acids: CASSPMGSATGHLGNTIYF. CDR3 sequence (DNA): TGCGCCAGCAGCCCGATGGGGTCCGCTACAGGGCACCTGGGAAACACCATATATTTT.